This T cell receptor beta chain was found in a study of blood T cell repertoires in COVID-19. About the research overall: Acute and convalescent COVID-19 samples came from the United States, Italy and Spain. Sources were T cells, B-cell-depleted T cells, or PBMCs; the material itself was cDNA or gDNA.

In germline, CDR1 is MDHEN, CDR2 SYDVKM. This CDR3 comprises 15 residues. The V end was cut by 4 bases, the J end by 3 bases, with 15 bases between. Authors' methods: Researchers report that nucleated cell counts were estimated from reference gene primer amplification. This table comes from immunoSEQ multiplex PCR, and its TCRdb copy is limited to in-frame clones, with some not included. Clone size and the V and J calls come from that table; the DNA yielded D and trimming. This sample has 270,000 or so clones, with roughly 85% found just once. This receptor was obtained from a woman between 45 and 65 years old who had recovered from COVID-19. Sequencing input: peripheral blood. V and J are TRBV28 and TRBJ2-5, with a possible D match to TRBD1 (6 bases). CDR3 in amino acids: CASSWAGQIEETQYF. Here the CDR3 DNA reads TGTGCCAGCAGTTGGGCTGGACAGATCGAAGAGACCCAGTACTTC.